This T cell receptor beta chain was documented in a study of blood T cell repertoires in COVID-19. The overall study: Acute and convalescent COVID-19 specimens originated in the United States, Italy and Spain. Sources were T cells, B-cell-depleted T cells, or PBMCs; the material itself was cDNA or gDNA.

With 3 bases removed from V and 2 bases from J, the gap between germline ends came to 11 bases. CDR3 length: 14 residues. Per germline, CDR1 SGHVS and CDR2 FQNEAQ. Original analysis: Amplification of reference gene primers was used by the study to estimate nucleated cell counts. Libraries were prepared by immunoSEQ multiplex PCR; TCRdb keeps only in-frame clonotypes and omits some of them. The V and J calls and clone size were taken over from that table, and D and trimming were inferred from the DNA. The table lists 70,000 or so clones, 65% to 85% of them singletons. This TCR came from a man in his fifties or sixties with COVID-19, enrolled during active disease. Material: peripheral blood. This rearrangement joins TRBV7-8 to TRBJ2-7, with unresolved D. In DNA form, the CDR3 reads TGTGCCAGCAGCTTCTCTTCTCAGGCCTACGAGCAGTACTTC. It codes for CASSFSSQAYEQYF.